These 13 T cell receptor beta chains came from one sample sequenced in a study of T cells after yellow fever vaccination. TCRdb redid the calling of the 5' RACE reads with MiXCR, one entry per CDR3 protein. Of around 360,000 distinct CDR3 sequences in the sample, roughly 10% are singletons; the top ten hold around 20%. The sequencing here drew on PBMCs, taken on the day of the first yellow fever vaccination. The receptors were gathered from a man in his late teens or twenties who received the YFV17D yellow fever vaccine.

This clonotype was counted between two and nine times. CDR3 protein: CSARGPETQYF. For the CDR3, the DNA is TGCAGTGCTAGAGGTCCGGAGACCCAGTACTTC. This chain connects TRBV20-1 to TRBJ2-5; unclear D gene. Germline loops: CDR1 DFQATT, CDR2 SNEGSKA (reference sequence). V lost 1 base, J lost 5 bases, and 5 bases lay in between. The CDR3 is 11 amino acids.

V and J are TRBV6-2 or TRBV6-3 and TRBJ2-1; TRBD2 agrees at 8 bases. Germline CDR1 reads MNHEY; CDR2 reads SVGEGT. The CDR3 spans 15 residues. The J segment lost 10 bases and the V segment lost 6 bases, leaving 14 bases of the junction unmatched. The CDR3 DNA is TGTGCCAGCAGCATCGGGGGGGCCCTACAATGGGAGCAGTTCTTC. This translates into CASSIGGALQWEQFF.

There are a few counts of this clonotype. The chain has TRBV27 and TRBJ2-3; 7 bases align to TRBD1. V dropped 7 bases and J dropped 1; count of bases not matched to a gene: 5. The CDR3 consists of 14 residues. Germline CDR1 is MNHEY and CDR2 is SMNVEV (reference sequence). The CDR3 loop is CASTVTGGTDTQYF. The CDR3 nucleotides read TGTGCCAGCACCGTAACAGGGGGCACAGATACGCAGTATTTT.

This chain connects TRBV18 to TRBJ1-2; tentatively, D is TRBD1 (6 bases). The germline V and J ends were trimmed by 0 bases and 2 bases, with 7 bases remaining between them. CDR1 and CDR2 (germline): KGHSH, LQKENI. This CDR3 is built from 14 residues. CDR3 nucleotides: TGTGCCAGCTCACCACCGGGACACAACTATGGCTACACCTTC. This encodes CASSPPGHNYGYTF.

This clonotype turned up a few times. V usage is TRBV6-2 or TRBV6-3 and J usage is TRBJ1-1, with TRBD1 as a possible D gene (5 bases). CDR1 is MNHEY and CDR2 is SVGEGT in the germline V gene. V lost 6 bases and J 0 bases, leaving 8 bases between the germline ends. This CDR3 spans 13 amino acids. The CDR3: CASRLGVNTEAFF. CDR3 nucleotide sequence: TGTGCCAGCAGATTAGGGGTGAACACTGAAGCTTTCTTT.

This sequence joins TRBV20-1 and TRBJ2-7; no definite D call. The ends were cut back, 1 base at V and 4 bases at J, with 11 bases in the middle. Per germline, CDR1 DFQATT and CDR2 SNEGSKA (reference sequence). This CDR3 region has 13 residues. The CDR3 sequence: CSARVQGIYEQYF. For the CDR3, the DNA is TGCAGTGCTAGAGTACAAGGGATTTACGAGCAGTACTTC.

The chain links TRBV5-6 to TRBJ2-2; the D gene is possibly TRBD1 (6 bases). Germline assignment: CDR1 SGHDT and CDR2 YYEEEE. The CDR3 length is 17 residues. Trimming removed 2 bases at V and 5 bases at J, with 19 bases between. For the CDR3, the DNA is TGTGCCAGCAGCTTTATACAGGGCCCTTACGGAACCGGGGAGCTGTTTTTT. The encoded protein is CASSFIQGPYGTGELFF.

This clonotype occurred a few times. The chain recombines TRBV3-1 with TRBJ1-2; the D gene is possibly TRBD1 (6 bases). This CDR3 spans 14 amino acids. Looked up from germline, CDR1 is LGHDT and CDR2 is YNNKEL (reference sequence). V dropped 5 bases and J dropped 4 bases, with 14 bases sitting between them. The CDR3 is CASSAQGQTYGYTF. The DNA for the CDR3 is TGTGCCAGCAGCGCACAGGGTCAGACCTATGGCTACACCTTC.

This chain connects TRBV12-3 or TRBV12-4 to TRBJ2-1; the D is unclear. CDR3 length: 14 residues. V was clipped by 5 bases and J by 1 base, with 9 bases between them. This CDR3 is CASSPTASYNEQFF. The CDR3 region has the DNA TGTGCCAGCAGTCCCACTGCGTCCTACAATGAGCAGTTCTTC.

At least ten counts were recorded for this clonotype. This rearrangement joins TRBV9 to TRBJ2-1; 8 nucleotides agree with TRBD2. This CDR3 region has 15 residues. J gave up 4 bases and V 0 bases, and 3 bases lay outside the gene matches. CDR1 is SGDLS and CDR2 is YYNGEE in the germline V gene. This CDR3 is CASSVVASGYNEQFF. The CDR3 bases are TGTGCCAGCAGCGTAGTGGCTAGCGGGTACAATGAGCAGTTCTTC.

This chain connects TRBV6-1 to TRBJ2-7; TRBD2 matches at 7 bases. V lost 6 bases to trimming and J lost 3 bases; unmatched junction nucleotides: 11. The germline V gene has CDR1 MNHNS and CDR2 SASEGT. The CDR3 consists of 15 residues. The CDR3 nucleotides are TGTGCCAGCAGCCCGTCGGCTAGCGGATACTACGAGCAGTACGTC. This sequence encodes CASSPSASGYYEQYV.

The chain recombines TRBV5-1 with TRBJ2-3; tentatively, D is TRBD1 (6 bases). There are 15 residues in the CDR3. Between the trimmed V and J ends, which lost 4 bases and 3 bases, there was a span of 15 bases. From germline, CDR1 is SGHRS and CDR2 YFSETQ. In nucleotides, the CDR3 is TGCGCCAGCAGCGAACAGGGCTTTGCAACAGATACGCAGTATTTT. Protein sequence: CASSEQGFATDTQYF.

This clonotype was observed a handful of times. The DNA of the CDR3 is TGCAGCGTTGAAGCCCGAGATACGCAGTATTTT. Amino acid sequence: CSVEARDTQYF. The V and J genes are TRBV29-1 and TRBJ2-3; D ambiguous. CDR3 length: 11 amino acids. CDR1 is SQVTM and CDR2 is ANQGSEA in the germline V gene. V was cut by 1 base and J by 5 bases, with 4 bases left in between.